This T cell receptor (beta chain) was profiled in a study of blood T cell repertoires in COVID-19. Study background: Donors in the United States, Italy and Spain gave samples during acute or convalescent COVID-19. From T cells, B-cell-depleted T cells, or PBMCs came the material, which was cDNA or gDNA.

Germline V CDR1 and CDR2: SGHTA, FQGNSA. The V segment lost 5 bases and the J segment 5 bases; nucleotides outside the gene matches: 14. The CDR3 consists of 18 residues. Authors' processing steps: Nucleated cell number was recorded as an estimate derived from reference gene primer amplification. Measured with immunoSEQ multiplex PCR; TCRdb has only the in-frame clones, and not every one. V and J calls and clone size are those listed in that table; D and trimming were worked out from the DNA. The table has around 300,000 clones, roughly 85% seen once. The source of this sequence is a human donor in a cohort sampled during active COVID-19. V and J are TRBV7-2 and TRBJ2-3, with 12 bases aligning to TRBD2. The sequencing input was peripheral blood. In DNA form, the CDR3 reads TGTGCCAGCAGCCCACTGCCCGAACTAGCGGGGGGAGGAGATACGCAGTATTTT. Encoded protein: CASSPLPELAGGGDTQYF.